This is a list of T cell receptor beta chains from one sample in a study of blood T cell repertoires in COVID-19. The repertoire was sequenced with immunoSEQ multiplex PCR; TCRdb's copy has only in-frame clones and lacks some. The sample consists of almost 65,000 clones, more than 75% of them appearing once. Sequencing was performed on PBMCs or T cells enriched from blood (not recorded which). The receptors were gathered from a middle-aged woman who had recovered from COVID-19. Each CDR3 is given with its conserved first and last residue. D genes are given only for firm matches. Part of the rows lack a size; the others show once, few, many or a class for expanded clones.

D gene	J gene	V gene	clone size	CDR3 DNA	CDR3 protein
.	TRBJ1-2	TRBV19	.	TGTGCCAGTAGTATTAACAGGGATGGCTATGGCTACACCTTC	CASSINRDGYGYTF
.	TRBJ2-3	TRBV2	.	TGTGCCAGCAACGAGGGGGTGGGAGATACGCAGTATTTT	CASNEGVGDTQYF
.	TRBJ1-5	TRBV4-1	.	TGCGCCAGCAGCCAAGATCTCGGAGGGAATGATCAGCCCCAGCATTTT	CASSQDLGGNDQPQHF
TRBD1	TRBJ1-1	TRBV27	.	TGTGCCAGCAGAGAAATCGGGACAGTTAACACTGAAGCTTTCTTT	CASREIGTVNTEAFF
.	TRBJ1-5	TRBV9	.	TGTGCCAGCAGCGTAGCGGGGGAGCAGCCCCAGCATTTT	CASSVAGEQPQHF
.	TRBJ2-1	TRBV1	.	TGCACCAGCAGCTACCGGACTAGCGGGGGCCAAAACTCCTACAATGAGCAGTTCTTC	CTSSYRTSGGQNSYNEQFF
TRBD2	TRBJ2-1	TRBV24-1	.	TGTGCCACCAGTGGGTTTACTAGCGGGGAGAGCTCCTACAATGAGCAGTTCTTC	CATSGFTSGESSYNEQFF
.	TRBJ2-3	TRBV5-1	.	TGCGCCAGCAGCTTGATTAGGCGGGTGGCAGATACGCAGTATTTT	CASSLIRRVADTQYF
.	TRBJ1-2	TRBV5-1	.	TGCGCCAGCAGCCCATCGACAGACGGCTACACCTTC	CASSPSTDGYTF
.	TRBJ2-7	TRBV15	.	TGTGCCACCAGCAGGAGCAGAGCGGGTAGCTACGAGCAGTACTTC	CATSRSRAGSYEQYF
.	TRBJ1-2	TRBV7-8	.	TGTGCCAGCAGCTTATTTGACAACAACTATGGCTACACCTTC	CASSLFDNNYGYTF
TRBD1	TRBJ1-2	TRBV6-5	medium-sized	TGTGCCAGCAGTTACTCTACCGGGACAGTTTTGCTCTACACCTTC	CASSYSTGTVLLYTF
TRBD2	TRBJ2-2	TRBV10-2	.	TGCGCCAGCACAAATCCGGGACTAGCGGGGGGCCGTGGCGGGGAGCTGTTTTTT	CASTNPGLAGGRGGELFF
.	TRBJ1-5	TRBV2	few	TGTGCCAGCACCGGAAGTAGGGGGGGAGGTCAGCCCCAGCATTTT	CASTGSRGGGQPQHF
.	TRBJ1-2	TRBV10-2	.	TGCGCCAGCAGTGAGTCGAGATACGGACAGTCTAATGGCTACACCTTC	CASSESRYGQSNGYTF
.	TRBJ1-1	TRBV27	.	TGTGCCAGCAGTTCCCCGGGCCTGGAGGACACTGAAGCTTTCTTT	CASSSPGLEDTEAFF
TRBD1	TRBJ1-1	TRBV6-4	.	TGTGCCAGCACCCACAGGGGGCGCGAGGACACTGAAGCTTTCTTT	CASTHRGREDTEAFF
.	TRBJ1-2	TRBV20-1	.	TGCAGTGCTAGTACTGAGATGACAGAATACTATGGCTACACCTTC	CSASTEMTEYYGYTF